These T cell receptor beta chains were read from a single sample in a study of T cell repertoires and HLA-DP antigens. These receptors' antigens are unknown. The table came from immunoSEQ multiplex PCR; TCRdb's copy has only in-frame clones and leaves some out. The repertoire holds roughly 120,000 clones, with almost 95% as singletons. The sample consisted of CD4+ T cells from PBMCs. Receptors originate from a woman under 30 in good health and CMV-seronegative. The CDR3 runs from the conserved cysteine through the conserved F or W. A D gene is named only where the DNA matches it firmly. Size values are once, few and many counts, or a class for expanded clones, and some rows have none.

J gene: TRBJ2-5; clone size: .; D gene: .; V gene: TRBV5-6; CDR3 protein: CASSTGQQYQETQYF; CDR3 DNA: TGTGCCAGCAGCACCGGACAGCAGTACCAAGAGACCCAGTACTTC
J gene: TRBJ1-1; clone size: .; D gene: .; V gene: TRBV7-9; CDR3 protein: CASSLVTAEAFF; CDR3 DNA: TGTGCCAGCAGCTTAGTCACCGCTGAAGCTTTCTTT
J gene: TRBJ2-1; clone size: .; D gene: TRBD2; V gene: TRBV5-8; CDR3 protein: CASSQNAGGPYNEQFF; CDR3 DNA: TGTGCCAGCAGTCAGAACGCGGGGGGGCCTTACAATGAGCAGTTCTTC
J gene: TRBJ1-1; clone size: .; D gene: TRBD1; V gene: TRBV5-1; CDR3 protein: CASSPARDRGGEAFF; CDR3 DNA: TGCGCCAGCAGCCCAGCACGGGACAGGGGAGGTGAAGCTTTCTTT
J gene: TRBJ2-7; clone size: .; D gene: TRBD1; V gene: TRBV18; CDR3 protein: CASSLGQGVSYEQYF; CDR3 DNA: TGTGCCAGCTCACTAGGGCAGGGGGTCTCCTACGAGCAGTACTTC
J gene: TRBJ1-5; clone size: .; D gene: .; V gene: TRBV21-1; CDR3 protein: CASRGQPQHF; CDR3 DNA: TGTGCCAGCAGGGGTCAGCCCCAGCATTTT
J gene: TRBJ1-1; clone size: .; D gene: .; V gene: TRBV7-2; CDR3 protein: CASSLAPTGNTEAFF; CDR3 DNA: TGTGCCAGCAGCTTAGCCCCGACAGGGAACACTGAAGCTTTCTTT
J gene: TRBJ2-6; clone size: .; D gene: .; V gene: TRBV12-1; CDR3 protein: CASSILAGNSGANVLTF; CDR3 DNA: TGTGCCAGCAGCATACTAGCGGGGAACTCTGGGGCCAACGTCCTGACTTTC
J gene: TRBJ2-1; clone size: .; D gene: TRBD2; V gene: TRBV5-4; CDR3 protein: CASSLNPGLENEQFF; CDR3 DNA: TGTGCCAGCAGCTTGAACCCAGGACTAGAAAATGAGCAGTTCTTC
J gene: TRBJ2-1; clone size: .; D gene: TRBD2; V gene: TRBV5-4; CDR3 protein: CASSQAGVRGGYNEQFF; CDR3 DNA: TGTGCCAGCAGCCAAGCGGGAGTCCGAGGCGGCTACAATGAGCAGTTCTTC
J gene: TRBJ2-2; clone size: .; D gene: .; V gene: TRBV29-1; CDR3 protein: CSVEEGYRGTGELFF; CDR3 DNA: TGCAGCGTTGAAGAAGGGTACAGAGGAACCGGGGAGCTGTTTTTT
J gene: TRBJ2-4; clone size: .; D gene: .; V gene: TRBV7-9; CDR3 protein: CASSLGGEAINIQYF; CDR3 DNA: TGTGCCAGCAGCTTAGGGGGAGAGGCCATAAACATTCAGTACTTC
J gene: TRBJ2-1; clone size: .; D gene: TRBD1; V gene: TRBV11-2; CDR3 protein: CASSKDRDNEQFF; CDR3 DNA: TGTGCCAGCAGCAAGGACAGGGACAATGAGCAGTTCTTC
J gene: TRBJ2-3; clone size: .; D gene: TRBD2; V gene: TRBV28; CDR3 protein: CASSLTSGTDTQYF; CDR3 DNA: TGTGCCAGCAGTTTAACTAGCGGCACAGATACGCAGTATTTT
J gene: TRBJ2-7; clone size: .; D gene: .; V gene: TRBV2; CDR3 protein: CASWAGVAYEQYF; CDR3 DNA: TGTGCCAGCTGGGCAGGGGTCGCCTACGAGCAGTACTTC
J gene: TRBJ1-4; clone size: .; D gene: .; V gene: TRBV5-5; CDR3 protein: CASSLGTSEKLFF; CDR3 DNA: TGTGCCAGCAGCTTGGGAACAAGTGAAAAACTGTTTTTT
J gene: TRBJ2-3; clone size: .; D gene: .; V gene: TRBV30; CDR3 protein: CARSTGATDTQYF; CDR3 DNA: TGTGCCAGGAGTACGGGTGCCACAGATACGCAGTATTTT
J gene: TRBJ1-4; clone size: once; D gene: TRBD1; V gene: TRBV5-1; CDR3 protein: CASSLAGQGGEKLFF; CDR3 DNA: TGCGCCAGCAGCTTGGCCGGTCAGGGGGGTGAAAAACTGTTTTTT
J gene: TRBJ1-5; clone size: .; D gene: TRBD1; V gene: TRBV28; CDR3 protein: CASSFDYRGGNQPQHF; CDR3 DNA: TGTGCCAGCAGTTTCGATTACAGGGGCGGAAATCAGCCCCAGCATTTT
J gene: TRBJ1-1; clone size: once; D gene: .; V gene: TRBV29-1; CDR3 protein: CSVEFRATNTEAFF; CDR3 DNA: TGCAGCGTTGAATTCAGGGCAACGAACACTGAAGCTTTCTTT
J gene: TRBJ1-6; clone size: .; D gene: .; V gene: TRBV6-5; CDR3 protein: CASSYWGPPNSPLHF; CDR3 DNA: TGTGCCAGCAGTTATTGGGGACCCCCTAATTCACCCCTCCACTTT
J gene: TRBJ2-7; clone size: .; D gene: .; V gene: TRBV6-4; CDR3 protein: CASSGPNSRFIPYEQYF; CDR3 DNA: TGTGCCAGCAGTGGACCCAATTCACGCTTTATACCCTACGAGCAGTACTTC
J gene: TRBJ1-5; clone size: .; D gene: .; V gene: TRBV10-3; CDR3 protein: CAIRQVSNQPQHF; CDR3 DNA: TGTGCCATCAGACAGGTTAGCAATCAGCCCCAGCATTTT
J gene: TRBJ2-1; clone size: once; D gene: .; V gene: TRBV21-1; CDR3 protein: CDLPPRGGMDEQFF; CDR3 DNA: TGTGATCTGCCCCCCCGCGGGGGGATGGATGAGCAGTTCTTC
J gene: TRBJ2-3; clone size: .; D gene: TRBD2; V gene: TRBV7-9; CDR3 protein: CASSLELAGTDTQYF; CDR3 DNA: TGTGCCAGCAGCTTAGAGCTAGCGGGCACAGATACGCAGTATTTT
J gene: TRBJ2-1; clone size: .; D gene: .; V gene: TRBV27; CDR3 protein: CASSLWGTRGRSSYNEQFF; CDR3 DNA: TGTGCCAGCAGTTTATGGGGTACGCGGGGTAGGAGCTCCTACAATGAGCAGTTCTTC
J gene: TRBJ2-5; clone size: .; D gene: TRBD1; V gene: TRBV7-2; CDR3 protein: CASSQNRGREETQYF; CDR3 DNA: TGTGCCAGCAGCCAGAACAGGGGGCGCGAAGAGACCCAGTACTTC
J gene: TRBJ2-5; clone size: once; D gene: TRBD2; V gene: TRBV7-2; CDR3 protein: CASSELGGETQYF; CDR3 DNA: TGTGCCAGCAGCGAACTGGGGGGGGAGACCCAGTACTTC
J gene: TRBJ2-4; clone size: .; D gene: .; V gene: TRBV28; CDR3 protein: CASSVVGGAKNIQYF; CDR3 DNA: TGTGCCAGCAGTGTAGTCGGTGGCGCCAAAAACATTCAGTACTTC
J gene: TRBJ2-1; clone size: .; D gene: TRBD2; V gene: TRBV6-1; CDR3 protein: CASRERERSYNEQFF; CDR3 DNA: TGTGCCAGCAGGGAGCGGGAGAGATCCTACAATGAGCAGTTCTTC
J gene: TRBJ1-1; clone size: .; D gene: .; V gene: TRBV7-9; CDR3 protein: CASSEQENTEAFF; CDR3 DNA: TGTGCCAGCAGCGAACAGGAGAACACTGAAGCTTTCTTT
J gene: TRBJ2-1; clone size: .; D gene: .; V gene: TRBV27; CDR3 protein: CASSPSRRPQGVNEQFF; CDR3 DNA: TGTGCCAGCAGTCCATCCCGCCGGCCACAGGGCGTTAATGAGCAGTTCTTC
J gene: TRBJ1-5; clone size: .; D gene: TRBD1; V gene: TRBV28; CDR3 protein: CASSRYLGTGFHQPQHF; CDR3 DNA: TGTGCCAGCAGTAGGTACCTCGGGACAGGGTTTCATCAGCCCCAGCATTTT
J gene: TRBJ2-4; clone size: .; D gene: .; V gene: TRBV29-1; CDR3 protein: CSVRMPLLGIQYF; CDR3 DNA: TGCAGCGTCCGCATGCCCCTTCTGGGCATTCAGTACTTC
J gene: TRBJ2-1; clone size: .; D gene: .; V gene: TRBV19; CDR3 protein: CASSSQAEQFF; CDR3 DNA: TGTGCCAGTAGTAGTCAGGCTGAGCAGTTCTTC
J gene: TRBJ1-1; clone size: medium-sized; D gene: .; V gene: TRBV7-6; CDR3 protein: CASSLVGPEGTEAFF; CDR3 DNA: TGTGCCAGCAGCTTAGTAGGGCCCGAAGGAACTGAAGCTTTCTTT
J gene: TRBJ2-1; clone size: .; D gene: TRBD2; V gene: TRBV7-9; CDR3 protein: CASSFSGGAMDEQFF; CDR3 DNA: TGTGCCAGCAGCTTCAGCGGGGGGGCCATGGATGAGCAGTTCTTC
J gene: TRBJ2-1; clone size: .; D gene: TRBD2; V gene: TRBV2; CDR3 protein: CASTVRREPLEQFF; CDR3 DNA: TGTGCCAGCACGGTTCGGCGGGAGCCCCTAGAGCAGTTCTTC
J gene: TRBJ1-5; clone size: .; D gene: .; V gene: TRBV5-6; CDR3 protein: CASSFWSSSNQPQHF; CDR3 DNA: TGTGCCAGCAGCTTTTGGTCAAGTAGCAATCAGCCCCAGCATTTT
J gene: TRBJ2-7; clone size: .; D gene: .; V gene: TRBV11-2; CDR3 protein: CASSLEFGSGYEQYF; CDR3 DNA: TGTGCCAGCAGCTTAGAGTTCGGGAGTGGCTACGAGCAGTACTTC
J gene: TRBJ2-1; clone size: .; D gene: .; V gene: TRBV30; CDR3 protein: CAWSIWENHNEQFF; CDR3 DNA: TGTGCCTGGAGTATTTGGGAGAACCACAATGAGCAGTTCTTC
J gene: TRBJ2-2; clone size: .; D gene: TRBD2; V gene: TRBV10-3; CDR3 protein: CAISESRIIKREGSTGELFF; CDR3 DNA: TGTGCCATCAGTGAGTCGCGAATTATCAAGCGGGAGGGTAGCACCGGGGAGCTGTTTTTT
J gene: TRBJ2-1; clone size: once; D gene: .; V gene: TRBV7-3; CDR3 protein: CASSSPGEYNEQFF; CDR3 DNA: TGTGCCAGCAGCTCACCGGGGGAGTACAATGAGCAGTTCTTC
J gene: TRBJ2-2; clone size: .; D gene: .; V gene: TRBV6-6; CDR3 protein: CASSYRAGRFTGELFF; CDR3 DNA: TGTGCCAGCAGTTACCGGGCAGGGCGGTTTACCGGGGAGCTGTTTTTT
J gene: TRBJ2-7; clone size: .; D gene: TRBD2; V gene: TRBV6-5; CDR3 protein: CASRPPGTIYEQYF; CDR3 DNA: TGTGCCAGCAGGCCCCCCGGGACTATCTACGAGCAGTACTTC
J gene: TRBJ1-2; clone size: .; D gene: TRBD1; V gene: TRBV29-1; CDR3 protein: CSVPWDSHNYGYTF; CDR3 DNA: TGCAGCGTTCCCTGGGACAGCCATAACTATGGCTACACCTTC
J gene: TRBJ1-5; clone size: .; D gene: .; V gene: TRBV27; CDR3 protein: CASRKQRNQPQHF; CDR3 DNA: TGTGCCAGCAGGAAACAGAGAAATCAGCCCCAGCATTTT